This T cell receptor (beta chain) was identified during a study of T-cell memory formation after mild COVID-19 (dated by TCRdb to the early 2020s). Describing the broader study: TCR sequence clusters from the two donors were largely donor specific. In two donors, T-cell clones that expanded and contracted after mild COVID-19 were followed by sequencing TCRalpha and TCRbeta repertoires longitudinally. The cohort was made up of two young adult volunteers, one female and one male, who were previously healthy. On the study overall, not on this receptor specifically: SARS-CoV-2 specificity of the second-wave clones peaking on day 37 was not confirmed. Clones that contracted from day 15 to 85 showed balanced CD4/CD8 phenotypes, whereas a second wave of clones that expanded from day 15 to 37 leaned towards CD4+. The detection of some responding clones in pre-infection memory suggests that pre-existing cross-reactive memory T cells joined the SARS-CoV-2 response. Contracting CD4+ clones were found mainly in CM and EM memory subsets, while CD8+ clones were enriched in EMRA. Only two mild cases were covered in the study, and larger cohorts including severe cases with pre-infection samples were considered necessary.

A remark on this clonotype: Its antigen remains unidentified. It has no much larger one-base neighbor in the sample; base qualities were not kept.

Looking up the germline V gene yields CDR1 SGHAT and CDR2 FQNNGV. The CDR3 has 16 amino acids, counting the end cysteine and phenylalanine. Kept here is only the CDR3 DNA, which spans 48 bases and is read in frame from base 1. The germline ends are 7 bases apart after V is trimmed by 0 bases and J by 1 base. PBMCs were isolated by Ficoll-Paque density gradient centrifugation. The data were produced on an Illumina NovaSeq 6000. cDNA libraries for TCRalpha and TCRbeta were prepared by 5'RACE using constant-segment primers, with sample barcodes and unique molecular identifiers added. RNA was extracted from every sample with Trizol reagent. Libraries were amplified in two PCR steps, with a second sample barcode and Illumina TruSeq adapters added in the second step. The libraries were sequenced on an Illumina NovaSeq using 2 x 150 bp paired-end reads. In the authors' own workflow: Demultiplexing of reads and collapsing into UMI-guided consensus sequences were performed with migec v1.2.7. With mixcr v2.1.11, UMI consensuses were aligned to TRA and TRB V and J templates and assembled into clonotypes. A clonotype was counted as expanded or contracted only if both edgeR and NoisET called the change significant, with noise models trained on biological replicates. For edgeR calls, the cutoffs were a false discovery rate-adjusted p below 0.01 and a log2 fold-change threshold of 1. As an exploratory analysis of dynamics, max-normalized trajectories of the 1000 most abundant clonotypes were examined by PCA with hierarchical clustering. Each responding clone was given a CD4 or CD8 phenotype based on the CD4+ and CD8+ repertoires, which had been sequenced separately. Using fastp trimming at Q25 and MiXCR clonotype assembly, TCRdb reanalyzed the public sequencing data and kept in-frame beta chains. Rows with a matching CDR3 protein are joined into one entry that keeps the most common DNA and genes. The V and J calls were determined by TCRdb, not by the authors. Present in this sample are about 300,000 distinct CDR3 sequences, approximately 19% of which were seen just once. The ten largest clones capture around 21% of the sample.

Sequenced sample: PBMCs or a T cell subset sorted from them (not recorded which). The sequence was collected from a man between 18 and 35 years old who had mild COVID-19 (a few samples of this study predate the infection). The sample titles of this study are shuffled in the database, so cell type and time point are left out; the donor was told from shared clones. In this chain, TRBV11-2 is recombined with TRBJ2-6, with the D gene too uncertain to name. The nucleotide sequence reads TGTGCCAGCAGCTTAGAGTGGCTTTCTGGGGCCAACGTCCTGACTTTC. It encodes CASSLEWLSGANVLTF.